This T cell receptor (beta chain) was recovered during a study of neurological immune-mediated disorders. Study overall: Relapsing-remitting disease was seen in about 90% of the 34 multiple sclerosis patients, and secondary progressive disease was seen in 3. Study-wide results and limits: In multiple sclerosis patients, the repertoire cluster was unrelated to clinical or MRI findings.

This CDR3 region has 14 residues. Per germline, CDR1 DFQATT and CDR2 SNEGSKA (reference sequence). Trimming took 5 bases from V and 2 from J, leaving 15 bases between them. TCRdb fed the 5' RACE reads into MiXCR, producing one record per CDR3 protein. The repertoire holds approximately 82,000 distinct CDR3 sequences, with about 2.5% as singletons. This clonotype has a count of ten or more. The target antigen is unknown. V gene TRBV20-1 combines with J gene TRBJ1-2, with a weak D call TRBD1 (5 bases). Sequencing was carried out using PBMCs. The sequence derives from a woman in her 30s with multiple sclerosis. The CDR3 DNA reads TGCAGTGCTGCCCAGACAGTCATCAACTATGGCTACACCTTC. Its translation is CSAAQTVINYGYTF.